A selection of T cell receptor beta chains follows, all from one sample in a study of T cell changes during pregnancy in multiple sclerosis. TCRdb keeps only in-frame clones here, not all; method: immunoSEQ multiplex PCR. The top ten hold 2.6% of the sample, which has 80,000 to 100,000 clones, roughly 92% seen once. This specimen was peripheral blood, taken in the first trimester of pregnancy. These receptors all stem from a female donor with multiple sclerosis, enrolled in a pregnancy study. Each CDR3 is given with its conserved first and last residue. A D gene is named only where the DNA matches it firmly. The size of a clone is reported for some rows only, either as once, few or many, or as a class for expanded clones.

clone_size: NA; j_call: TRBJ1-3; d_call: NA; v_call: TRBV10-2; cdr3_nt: TGCGCCAGCGGACTCCGGGACATTAGCTCTGGAAACACCATATATTTT; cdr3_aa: CASGLRDISSGNTIYF
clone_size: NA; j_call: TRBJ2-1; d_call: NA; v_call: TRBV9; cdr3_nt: TGTGCCAGCAGCCCCCAACTGACTAGTAGCTACAATGAGCAGTTCTTC; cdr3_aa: CASSPQLTSSYNEQFF
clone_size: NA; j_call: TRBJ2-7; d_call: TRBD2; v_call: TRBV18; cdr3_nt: TGTGCCAGCTCACCATCTAGCGGGAGAGACGAGCAGTACTTC; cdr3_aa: CASSPSSGRDEQYF
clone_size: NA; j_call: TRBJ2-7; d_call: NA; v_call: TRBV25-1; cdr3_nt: TGTGCCAGCAGTGATGGCAGGTTTAGCTACGAGCAGTACTTC; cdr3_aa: CASSDGRFSYEQYF
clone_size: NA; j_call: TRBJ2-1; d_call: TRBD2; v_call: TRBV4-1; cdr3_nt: TGCGCCAGCAGCCAAGTTGATATGGGACTAGCGCTAAATGAGCAGTTCTTC; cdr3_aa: CASSQVDMGLALNEQFF
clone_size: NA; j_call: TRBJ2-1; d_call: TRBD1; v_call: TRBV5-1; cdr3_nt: TGCGCCAGCAGCCTCCGGACAGGGGGCTACAATGAGCAGTTCTTC; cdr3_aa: CASSLRTGGYNEQFF
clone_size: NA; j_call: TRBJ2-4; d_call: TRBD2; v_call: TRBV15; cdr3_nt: TGTGCCACCAGCGGACTAGCGGGAAACATTCAGTACTTC; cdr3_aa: CATSGLAGNIQYF
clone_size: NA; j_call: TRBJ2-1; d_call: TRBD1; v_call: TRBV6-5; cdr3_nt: TGTGCCAGCAGTAGAATCGGACAGGGGCGCAATGAGCAGTTCTTC; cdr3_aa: CASSRIGQGRNEQFF
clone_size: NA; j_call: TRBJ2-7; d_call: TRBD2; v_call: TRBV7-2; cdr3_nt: TGTGCCAGCAGCTTAGATCCCCTAGCGGGAGGCCACTCCTACGAGCAGTACTTC; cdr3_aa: CASSLDPLAGGHSYEQYF
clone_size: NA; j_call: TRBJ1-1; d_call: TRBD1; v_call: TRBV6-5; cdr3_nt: TGTGCCAGCAGTTCCGGGACAGGGCCTTTGAACACTGAAGCTTTCTTT; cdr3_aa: CASSSGTGPLNTEAFF
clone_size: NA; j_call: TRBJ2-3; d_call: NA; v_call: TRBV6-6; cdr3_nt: TGTGCCAGCAGCCATGGACGGGGTTCTAGCACAGATACGCAGTATTTT; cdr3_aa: CASSHGRGSSTDTQYF
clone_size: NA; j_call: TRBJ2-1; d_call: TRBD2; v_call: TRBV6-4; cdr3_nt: TGTGCCAGCAGTGACTCTAGCGGGTCCTACAATGAGCAGTTCTTC; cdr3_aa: CASSDSSGSYNEQFF
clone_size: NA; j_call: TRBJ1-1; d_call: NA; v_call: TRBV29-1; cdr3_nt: TGCAGCGTCAAAGAAAGGAGAGCTTTCTTT; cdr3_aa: CSVKERRAFF
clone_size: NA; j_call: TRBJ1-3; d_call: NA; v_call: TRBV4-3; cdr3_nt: TGCGCCAGCAGCATTACGCGATCTGGAAACACCATATATTTT; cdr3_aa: CASSITRSGNTIYF
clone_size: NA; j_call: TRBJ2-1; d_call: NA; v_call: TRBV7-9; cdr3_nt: TGTGCCAGCAGCTTAGGTTGGAGCTACAATGAGCAGTTCTTC; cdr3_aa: CASSLGWSYNEQFF
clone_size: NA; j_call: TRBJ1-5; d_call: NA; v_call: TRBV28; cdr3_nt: TGTGCCAGCAGTTCAGGGGCCCCCCAGCATTTT; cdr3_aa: CASSSGAPQHF
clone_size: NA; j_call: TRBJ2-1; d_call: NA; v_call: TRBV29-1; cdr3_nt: TGCAGCGTTGACACTAGGTCGGTTTCAAGTGAGCAGTTCTTC; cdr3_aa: CSVDTRSVSSEQFF
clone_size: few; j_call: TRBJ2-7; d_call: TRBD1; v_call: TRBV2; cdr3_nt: TGTGCCGGCCGGGACAGACTTTCTTACGAGCAGTACTTC; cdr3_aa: CAGRDRLSYEQYF
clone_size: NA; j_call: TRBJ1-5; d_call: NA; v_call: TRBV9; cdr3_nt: TGTGCCAGCAGCGTAGAATCCGGGCCCCAGCATTTT; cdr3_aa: CASSVESGPQHF
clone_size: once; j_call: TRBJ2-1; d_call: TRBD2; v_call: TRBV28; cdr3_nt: TGTGCCACCGGGACTAGCGGGGATTACAATGAGCAGTTCTTC; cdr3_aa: CATGTSGDYNEQFF
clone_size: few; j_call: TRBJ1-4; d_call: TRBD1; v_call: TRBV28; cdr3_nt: TGTGCCAGCACCCTAAGCGGGACAGGGGCTGAAAAACTGTTTTTT; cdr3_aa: CASTLSGTGAEKLFF
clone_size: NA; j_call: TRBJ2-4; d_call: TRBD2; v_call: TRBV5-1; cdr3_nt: TGCGCCAGCAGCGCTGGGGGGGTGGCGGGAGCCAAAAACATTCAGTACTTC; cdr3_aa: CASSAGGVAGAKNIQYF
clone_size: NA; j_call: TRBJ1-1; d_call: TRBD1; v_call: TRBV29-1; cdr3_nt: TGCAGCGTCCTCGCAGGGGGGAACACTGAAGCTTTCTTT; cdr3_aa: CSVLAGGNTEAFF
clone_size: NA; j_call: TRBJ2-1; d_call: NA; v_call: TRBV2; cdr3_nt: TGTGCCAGCGACCGGGACATACTCCTCAATGAGCAGTTCTTC; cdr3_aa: CASDRDILLNEQFF
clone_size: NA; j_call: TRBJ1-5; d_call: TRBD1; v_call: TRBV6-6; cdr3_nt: TGTGCCAGCAGTCCCGTCGACAGGGACAATCAGCCCCAGCATTTT; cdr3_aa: CASSPVDRDNQPQHF
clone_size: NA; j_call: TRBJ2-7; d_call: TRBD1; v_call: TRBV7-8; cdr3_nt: TGTGCCAGCAGCTTCCCAGACAGGGGATCATCCTACGAGCAGTACTTC; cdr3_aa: CASSFPDRGSSYEQYF
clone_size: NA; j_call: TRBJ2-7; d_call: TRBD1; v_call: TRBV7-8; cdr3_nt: TGTGCCAGCAGCCCTAGGGGGACAGGGGGCGACGAGCAGTACTTC; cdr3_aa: CASSPRGTGGDEQYF
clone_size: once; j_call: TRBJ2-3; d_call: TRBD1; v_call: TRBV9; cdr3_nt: TGTGCCAGCAGCTTCCAACAGGGGCCCGGCGGCACAGATACGCAGTATTTT; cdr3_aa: CASSFQQGPGGTDTQYF
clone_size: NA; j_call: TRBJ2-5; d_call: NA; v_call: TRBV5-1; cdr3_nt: TGCGCCAGCAGCTTGAGAGGGATGGGGCAAGAGACCCAGTACTTC; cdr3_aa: CASSLRGMGQETQYF
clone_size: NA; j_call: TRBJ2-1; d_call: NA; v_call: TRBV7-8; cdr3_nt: TGTGCCAGCAGCCCCACTTGGGCCGGATGGAATGAGCAGTTCTTC; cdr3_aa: CASSPTWAGWNEQFF
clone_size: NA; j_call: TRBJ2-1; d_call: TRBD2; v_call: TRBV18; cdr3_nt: TGTGCCAGCTCACCACTAGCGGGAGGGGGCTCCTACAATGAGCAGTTCTTC; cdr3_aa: CASSPLAGGGSYNEQFF
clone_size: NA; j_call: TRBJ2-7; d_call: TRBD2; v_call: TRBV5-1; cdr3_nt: TGCGCCAGCAGCGGAGGCGGGAGGTCAGGGTACGAGCAGTACTTC; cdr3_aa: CASSGGGRSGYEQYF
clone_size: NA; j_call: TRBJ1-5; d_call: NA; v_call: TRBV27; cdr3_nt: TGTGCCAGCAGTTTATTGAACGGGGAGCCCCAGCATTTT; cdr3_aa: CASSLLNGEPQHF
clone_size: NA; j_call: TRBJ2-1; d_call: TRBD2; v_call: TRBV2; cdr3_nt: TGTGCCAGCACAGGACTAGCGGGAGCCAATGAGCAGTTCTTC; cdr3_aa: CASTGLAGANEQFF
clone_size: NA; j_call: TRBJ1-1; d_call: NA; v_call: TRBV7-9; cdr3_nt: TGTGCCAGTTCCCGGGCGGGAGCTTTCTTT; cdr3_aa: CASSRAGAFF
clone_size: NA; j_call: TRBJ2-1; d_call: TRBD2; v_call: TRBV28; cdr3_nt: TGTGCCAGCAGCCCCCTTGGGGAGGGGTTGATGTATGAGCAGTTCTTC; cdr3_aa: CASSPLGEGLMYEQFF
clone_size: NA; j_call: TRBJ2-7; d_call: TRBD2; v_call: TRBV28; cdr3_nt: TGTGCCAGCAGTTTAGCGGGAGAGGACGAGCAGTACTTC; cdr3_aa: CASSLAGEDEQYF
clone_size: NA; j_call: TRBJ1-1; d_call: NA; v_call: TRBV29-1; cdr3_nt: TGCAGCGTCGCCCGGAGCGGCACTGAAGCTTTCTTT; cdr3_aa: CSVARSGTEAFF
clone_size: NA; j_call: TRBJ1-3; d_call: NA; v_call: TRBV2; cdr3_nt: TGTGCCAGCAGGGTTACAGTTGGAAACACCATATATTTT; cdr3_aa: CASRVTVGNTIYF
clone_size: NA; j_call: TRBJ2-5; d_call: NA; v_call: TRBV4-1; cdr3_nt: TGCGCCAGCAGCTACAGGTACCCCGAGGAGACCCAGTACTTC; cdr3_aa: CASSYRYPEETQYF
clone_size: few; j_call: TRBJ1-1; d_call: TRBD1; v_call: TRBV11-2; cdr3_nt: TGTGCCAGCAGCTTAGGAGGGGGCCGCACTGAAGCTTTCTTT; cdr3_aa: CASSLGGGRTEAFF
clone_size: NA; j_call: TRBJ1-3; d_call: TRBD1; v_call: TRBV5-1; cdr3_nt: TGCGCCAGCAGCTTGAGGACAGGATCTGGAAACACCATATATTTT; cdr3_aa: CASSLRTGSGNTIYF
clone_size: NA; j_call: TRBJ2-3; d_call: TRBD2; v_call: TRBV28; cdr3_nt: TGTGCCAGCAGTTTAGGCCCTAGCGGGAGTTCAGATACGCAGTATTTT; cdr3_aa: CASSLGPSGSSDTQYF
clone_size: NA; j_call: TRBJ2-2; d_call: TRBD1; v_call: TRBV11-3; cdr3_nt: TGTGCCAGCAGCCACACGGACAGGTGGTTGGGCACCGGGGAGCTGTTTTTT; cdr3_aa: CASSHTDRWLGTGELFF
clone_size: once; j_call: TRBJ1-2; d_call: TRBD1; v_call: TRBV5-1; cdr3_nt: TGCGCCAGCAGCGGGACTGGACAGGACGTCCAATATGGCTACACCTTC; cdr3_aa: CASSGTGQDVQYGYTF
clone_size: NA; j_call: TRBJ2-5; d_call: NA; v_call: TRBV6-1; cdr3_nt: TGTGCCAGCAGTGAACAGGCCTTCCAAGAGACCCAGTACTTC; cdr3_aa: CASSEQAFQETQYF
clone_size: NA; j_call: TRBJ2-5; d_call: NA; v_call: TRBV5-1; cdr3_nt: TGCGCCAGCAGCGTCAACGCCGCGCCAGAGACCCAGTACTTC; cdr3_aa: CASSVNAAPETQYF
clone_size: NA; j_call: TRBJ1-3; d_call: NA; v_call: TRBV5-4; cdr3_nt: TGTGCCAGCAGCTTGGAAGGGGATTTCGCTGGAAACACCATATATTTT; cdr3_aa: CASSLEGDFAGNTIYF
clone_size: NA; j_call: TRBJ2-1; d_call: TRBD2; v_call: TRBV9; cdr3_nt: TGTGCCAGCAGCAGCGGGAGCTCCTACAATGAGCAGTTCTTC; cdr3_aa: CASSSGSSYNEQFF